This T cell receptor (beta chain) was recovered during a study of radiotherapy plus CTLA-4 blockade in lung cancer. Study in general: In less than 20% of patients, objective responses were seen; roughly 30% had disease control.

General study results and limits: TCR clones originating in tumors grew in number in blood after radiotherapy plus ipilimumab.

This clone has only one observation. Its antigen is not identified. The germline V gene has CDR1 MNHEY and CDR2 SVGAGI. V was clipped by 4 bases and J by 8 bases, with 14 bases between them. The CDR3 length is 13 residues. Using immunoSEQ multiplex PCR, the repertoire was profiled, and TCRdb retains in-frame clones only, with some absent. This table has approximately 100,000 clones, 82% appearing once. Sequenced material: peripheral blood, taken from a patient treated with radiotherapy plus ipilimumab. This TCR derives from a human donor with non-small cell lung cancer who had a partial response to radiotherapy plus ipilimumab. The V call is TRBV6-5, the J call TRBJ1-1; no reliable D call. CDR3 protein: CASSSDGEREAFF. The DNA of the CDR3 is TGTGCCAGCAGTTCCGACGGGGAGAGAGAAGCTTTCTTT.